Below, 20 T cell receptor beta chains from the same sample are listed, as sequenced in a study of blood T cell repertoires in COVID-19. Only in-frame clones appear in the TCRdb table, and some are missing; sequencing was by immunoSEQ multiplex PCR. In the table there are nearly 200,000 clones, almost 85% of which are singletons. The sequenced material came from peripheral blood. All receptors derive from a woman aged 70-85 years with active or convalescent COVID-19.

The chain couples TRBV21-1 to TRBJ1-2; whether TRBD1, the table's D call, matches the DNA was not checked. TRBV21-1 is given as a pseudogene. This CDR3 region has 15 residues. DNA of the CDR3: TGTGCCAGCAGCAAGACGACAGGGAGGAACTATGGCTACACCTTC. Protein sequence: CASSKTTGRNYGYTF.

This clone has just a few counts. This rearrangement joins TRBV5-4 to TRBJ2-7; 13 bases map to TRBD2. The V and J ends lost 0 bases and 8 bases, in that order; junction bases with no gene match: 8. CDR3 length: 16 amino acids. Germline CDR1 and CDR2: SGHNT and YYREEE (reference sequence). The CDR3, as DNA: TGTGCCAGCAGCTTGGGTGGACTAGCGGGAGTTTCACAGCAGTACTTC. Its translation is CASSLGGLAGVSQQYF.

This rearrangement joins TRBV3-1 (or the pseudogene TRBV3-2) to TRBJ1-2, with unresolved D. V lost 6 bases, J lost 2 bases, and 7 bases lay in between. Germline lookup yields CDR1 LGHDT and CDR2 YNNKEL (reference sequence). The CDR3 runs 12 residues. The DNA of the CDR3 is TGTGCCAGCAGTCAGACAAACTATGGCTACACCTTC. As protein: CASSQTNYGYTF.

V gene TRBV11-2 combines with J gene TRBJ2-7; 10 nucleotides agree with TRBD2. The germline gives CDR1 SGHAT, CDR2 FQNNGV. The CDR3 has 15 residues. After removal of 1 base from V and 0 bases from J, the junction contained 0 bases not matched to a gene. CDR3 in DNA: TGTGCCAGCAGCTTAGCTAGCGGGAGCTCCTACGAGCAGTACTTC. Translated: CASSLASGSSYEQYF.

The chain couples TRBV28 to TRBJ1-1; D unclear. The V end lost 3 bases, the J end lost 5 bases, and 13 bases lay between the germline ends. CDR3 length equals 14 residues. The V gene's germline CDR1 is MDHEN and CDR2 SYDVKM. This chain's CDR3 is CASSLGSRGTEAFF. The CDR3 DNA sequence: TGTGCCAGCAGTTTGGGCAGCCGTGGGACTGAAGCTTTCTTT.

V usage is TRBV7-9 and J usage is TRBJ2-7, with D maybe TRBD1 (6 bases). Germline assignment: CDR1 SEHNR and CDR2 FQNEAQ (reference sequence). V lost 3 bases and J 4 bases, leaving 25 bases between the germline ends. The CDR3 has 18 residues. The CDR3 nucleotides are TGTGCCAGCAGCTTTCCCGATGCAGGGGTCGGAGTAGCGTACGAGCAGTACTTC. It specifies CASSFPDAGVGVAYEQYF.

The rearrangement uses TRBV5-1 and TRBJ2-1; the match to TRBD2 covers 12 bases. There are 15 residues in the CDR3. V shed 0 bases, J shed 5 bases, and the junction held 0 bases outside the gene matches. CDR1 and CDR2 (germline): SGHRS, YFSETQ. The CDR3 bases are TGCGCCAGCAGCTTGGGACTAGCGGGAGACAATGAGCAGTTCTTC. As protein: CASSLGLAGDNEQFF.

The chain's CDR3 is CASSGPGLGLEYF. The CDR3, as DNA: TGTGCCAGCAGTGGTCCGGGACTAGGATTGGAGTACTTC. The chain uses TRBV2 and TRBJ2-7; 8 bases line up with TRBD2. CDR3 length: 13 amino acids. Germline V lookup: CDR1 SNHLY, CDR2 FYNNEI. J lost 11 bases, V lost 4 bases, and 10 bases had no gene match.

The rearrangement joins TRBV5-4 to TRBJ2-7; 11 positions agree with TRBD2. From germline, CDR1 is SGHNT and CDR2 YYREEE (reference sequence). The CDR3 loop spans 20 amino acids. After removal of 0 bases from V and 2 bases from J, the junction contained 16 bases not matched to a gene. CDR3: CASSLGGVAGGPKNPYEQYF. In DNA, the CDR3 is TGTGCCAGCAGCTTGGGGGGTGTAGCGGGAGGGCCAAAAAACCCCTACGAGCAGTACTTC.

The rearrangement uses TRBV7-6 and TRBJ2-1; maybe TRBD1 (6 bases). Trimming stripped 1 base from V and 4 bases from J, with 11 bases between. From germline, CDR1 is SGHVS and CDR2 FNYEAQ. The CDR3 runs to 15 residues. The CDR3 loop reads CASSLVGGKYNEQFF. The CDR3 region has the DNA TGTGCCAGCAGCTTAGTAGGGGGAAAATACAATGAGCAGTTCTTC.

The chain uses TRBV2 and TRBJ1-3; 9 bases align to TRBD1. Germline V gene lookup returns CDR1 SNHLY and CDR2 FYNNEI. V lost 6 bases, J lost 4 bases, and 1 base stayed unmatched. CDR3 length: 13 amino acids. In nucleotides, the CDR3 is TGTGCCAGCAGGACAGGGGGGGGAAACACCATATATTTT. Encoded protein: CASRTGGGNTIYF. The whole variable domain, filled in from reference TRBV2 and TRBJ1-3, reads EPEVTQTPSHQVTQMGQEVILRCVPISNHLYFYWYRQILGQKVEFLVSFYNNEISEKSEIFDDQFSVERPDGSNFTLKIRSTKLEDSAMYFCASRTGGGNTIYFGEGSWLTVV.

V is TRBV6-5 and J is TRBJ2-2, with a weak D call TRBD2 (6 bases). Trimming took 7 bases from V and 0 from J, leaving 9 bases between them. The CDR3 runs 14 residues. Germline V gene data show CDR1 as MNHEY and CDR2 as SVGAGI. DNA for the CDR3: TGTGCCAGCAATGCGGGACCGAACACCGGGGAGCTGTTTTTT. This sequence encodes CASNAGPNTGELFF.

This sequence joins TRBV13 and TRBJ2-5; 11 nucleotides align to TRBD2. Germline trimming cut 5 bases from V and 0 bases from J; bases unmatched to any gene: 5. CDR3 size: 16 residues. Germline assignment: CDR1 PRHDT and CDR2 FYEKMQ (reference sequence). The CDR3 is CASSHGTSGHQETQYF. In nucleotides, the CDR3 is TGTGCCAGCAGCCACGGGACTAGCGGTCACCAAGAGACCCAGTACTTC. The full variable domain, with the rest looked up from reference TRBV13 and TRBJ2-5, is AAGVIQSPRHLIKEKRETATLKCYPIPRHDTVYWYQQGPGQDPQFLISFYEKMQSDKGSIPDRFSAQQFSDYHSELNMSSLELGDSALYFCASSHGTSGHQETQYFGPGTRLLVL.

The CDR3 sequence: CASSLKLGAQYF. The CDR3 bases are TGTGCCAGCAGTTTAAAATTGGGAGCTCAGTACTTC. The J gene is TRBJ2-5, the V gene TRBV28; the D gene is possibly TRBD2 (5 bases). CDR1 is MDHEN and CDR2 is SYDVKM in the germline V gene. V was shortened by 2 bases and J by 11 bases, with 12 bases between the two germline ends. The CDR3 consists of 12 residues.

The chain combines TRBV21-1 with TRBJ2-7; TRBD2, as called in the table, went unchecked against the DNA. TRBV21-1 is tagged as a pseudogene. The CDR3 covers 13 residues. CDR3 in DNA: TGTGCCAGCCCGGGGATGCGGCTTTACGAGCAGTACTTC. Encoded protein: CASPGMRLYEQYF.

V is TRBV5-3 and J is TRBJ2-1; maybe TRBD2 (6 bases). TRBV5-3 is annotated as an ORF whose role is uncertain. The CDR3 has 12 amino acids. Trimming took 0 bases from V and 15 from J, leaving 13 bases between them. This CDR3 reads CARSLAVEGPFF. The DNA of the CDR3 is TGTGCCAGAAGCTTGGCGGTGGAGGGGCCGTTCTTC.

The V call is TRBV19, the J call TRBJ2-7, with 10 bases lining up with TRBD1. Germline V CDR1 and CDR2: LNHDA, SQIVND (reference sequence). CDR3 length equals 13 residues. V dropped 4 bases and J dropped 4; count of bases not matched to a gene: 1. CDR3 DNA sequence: TGTGCCAGTAGTACGGGACAGGGGTACGAGCAGTACTTC. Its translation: CASSTGQGYEQYF.

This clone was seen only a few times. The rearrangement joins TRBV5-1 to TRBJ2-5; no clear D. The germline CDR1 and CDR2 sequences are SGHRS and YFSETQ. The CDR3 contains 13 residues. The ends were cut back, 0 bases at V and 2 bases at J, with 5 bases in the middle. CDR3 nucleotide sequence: TGCGCCAGCAGCTTGGACAAACAAGAGACCCAGTACTTC. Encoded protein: CASSLDKQETQYF.

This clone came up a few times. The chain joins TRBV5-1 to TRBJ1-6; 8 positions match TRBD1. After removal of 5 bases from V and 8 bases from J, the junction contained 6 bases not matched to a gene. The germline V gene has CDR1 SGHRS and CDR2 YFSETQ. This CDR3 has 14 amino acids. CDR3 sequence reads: CASRSGQGDSPLHF. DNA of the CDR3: TGCGCCAGCAGGTCCGGACAGGGAGATTCACCCCTCCACTTT.

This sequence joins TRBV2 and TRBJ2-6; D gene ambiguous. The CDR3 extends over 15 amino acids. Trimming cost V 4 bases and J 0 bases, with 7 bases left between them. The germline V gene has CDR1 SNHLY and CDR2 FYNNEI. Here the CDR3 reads CASSVPGSGANVLTF. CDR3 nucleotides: TGTGCCAGCAGTGTCCCGGGCTCTGGGGCCAACGTCCTGACTTTC.